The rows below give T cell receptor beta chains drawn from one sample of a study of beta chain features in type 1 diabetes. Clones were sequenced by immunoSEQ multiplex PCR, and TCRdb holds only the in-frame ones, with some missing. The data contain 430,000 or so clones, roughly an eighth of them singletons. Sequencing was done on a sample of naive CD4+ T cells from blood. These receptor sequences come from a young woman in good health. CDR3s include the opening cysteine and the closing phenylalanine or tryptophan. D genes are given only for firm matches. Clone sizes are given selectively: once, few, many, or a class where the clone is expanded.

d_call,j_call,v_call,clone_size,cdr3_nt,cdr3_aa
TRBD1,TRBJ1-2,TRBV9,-,TGTGCCAGCAGCGCCATCGGCAAGACAGGGTATGGCTACACCTTC,CASSAIGKTGYGYTF
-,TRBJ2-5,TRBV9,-,TGTGCCAGCAGCGTAGACACAGGGTTAGAGACCCAGTACTTC,CASSVDTGLETQYF
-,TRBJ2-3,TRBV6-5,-,TGTGCCAGCAGGGTAGCTTTTAGCACAGATACGCAGTATTTT,CASRVAFSTDTQYF
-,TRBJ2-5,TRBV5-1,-,TGCGCCAGCAGCTTGTCGGGGGAGACCCAGTACTTC,CASSLSGETQYF
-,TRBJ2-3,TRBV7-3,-,TGTGCCAGCAGCTTAGGGACAGATACGCAGTATTTT,CASSLGTDTQYF
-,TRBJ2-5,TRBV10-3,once,TGTGCCATCAAAAACTCCGGGACGGGGAAAGAGACCCAGTACTTC,CAIKNSGTGKETQYF
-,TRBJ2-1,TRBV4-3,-,TGCGCCAGCAGCCAAGGCCGAGCGAGTGGTGAGCAGTTCTTC,CASSQGRASGEQFF
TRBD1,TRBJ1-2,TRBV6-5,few,TGTGCCAGCAGCACCTATCAGGGGGGAACCTATGGCTACACCTTC,CASSTYQGGTYGYTF
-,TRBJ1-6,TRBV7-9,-,TGTGCCAGCAGCTTAGTAGGGGCCAGAAATTCACCCCTCCACTTT,CASSLVGARNSPLHF
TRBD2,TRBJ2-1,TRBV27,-,TGTGCCAGCAGTCCCTGGACTAGCGGGCAGTACAATGAGCAGTTCTTC,CASSPWTSGQYNEQFF
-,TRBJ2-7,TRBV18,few,TGTGCCAGCTCACCGCGATCCGACTACGAGCAGTACTTC,CASSPRSDYEQYF
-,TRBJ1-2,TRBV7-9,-,TGTGCCAGCGAAAGATTGAATGGCTACACCTTC,CASERLNGYTF
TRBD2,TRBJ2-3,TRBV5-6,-,TGTGCCAGCAGCTTGCGACTAGCGGGAGGGCGGGATACGCAGTATTTT,CASSLRLAGGRDTQYF
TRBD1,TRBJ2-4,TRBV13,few,TGTGCCAGCAGCTCTCGACAGGGGGCCAAAAACATTCAGTACTTC,CASSSRQGAKNIQYF
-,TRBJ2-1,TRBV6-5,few,TGTGCCAGCAGTACATCGGGACTTCCTCGTGAGCAGTTCTTC,CASSTSGLPREQFF
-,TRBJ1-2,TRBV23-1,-,TGCGCCAGCAGTCAATCAGACATCGGCCAAGACTATGGCTACACCTTC,CASSQSDIGQDYGYTF
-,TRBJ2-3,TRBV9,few,TGTGCCAGCAGCGTAGCCCCGGGACCTATCACAGATACGCAGTATTTT,CASSVAPGPITDTQYF
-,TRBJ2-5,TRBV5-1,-,TGCGCCAGCAGCTTCCCGGGGGCACAAGAGACCCAGTACTTC,CASSFPGAQETQYF
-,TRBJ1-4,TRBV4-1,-,TGCGCCAGCAGCCAGGTAGACAGTTCAACTAATGAAAAACTGTTTTTT,CASSQVDSSTNEKLFF
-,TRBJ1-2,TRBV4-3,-,TGCGCCAGCAGCCAAGATAATCCCTGGGACGTCGAGGGAAACTATGGCTACACCTTC,CASSQDNPWDVEGNYGYTF
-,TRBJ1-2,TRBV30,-,TGTGCCTGGAGTACAGGGAGTAACTATGGCTACACCTTC,CAWSTGSNYGYTF
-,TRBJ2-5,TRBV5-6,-,TGTGCCAGCAGCTTAGTCGGCCAGACCCAGTACTTC,CASSLVGQTQYF
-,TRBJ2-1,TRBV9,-,TGTGCCAGCAGCGTAGTAGGGCAGAACAATGAGCAGTTCTTC,CASSVVGQNNEQFF
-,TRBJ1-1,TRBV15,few,TGTGCCACCAGCAGGTTCATGAACACTGAAGCTTTCTTT,CATSRFMNTEAFF
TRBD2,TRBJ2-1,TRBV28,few,TGTGCCAGCAGTTTAGCGGGAGTTACAACGGGTGAGCAGTTCTTC,CASSLAGVTTGEQFF
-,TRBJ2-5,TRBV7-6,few,TGTGCCAGCAGCTCCTTTCATGGGGTCCAAGAGACCCAGTACTTC,CASSSFHGVQETQYF
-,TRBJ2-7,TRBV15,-,TGTGCCACCAGCAGAGGCCCGGCTGGGAACTACGAGCAGTACTTC,CATSRGPAGNYEQYF
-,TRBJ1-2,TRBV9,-,TGTGCCAGCAGCCCCGGGACGTCGAACTATGGCTACACCTTC,CASSPGTSNYGYTF
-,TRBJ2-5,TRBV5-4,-,TGTGCCAGCAGCCCTGGTGGGGGAAGAGAGACCCAGTACTTC,CASSPGGGRETQYF
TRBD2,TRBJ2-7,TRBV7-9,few,TGTGCCAGCAGCTCCTTAGCGGGAGCCTACGAGCAGTACTTC,CASSSLAGAYEQYF
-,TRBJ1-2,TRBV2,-,TGTGCCAGCAGTGAATCCGAGGGGGACTACACCTTC,CASSESEGDYTF
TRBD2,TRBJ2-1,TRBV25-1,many,TGTGCCAGCAGTGATATGGGACTAGCGGGAGGACATGAGCAGTTCTTC,CASSDMGLAGGHEQFF
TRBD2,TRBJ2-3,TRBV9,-,TGTGCCAGCAGCGCCCGGACGACTAGCGGGGGGGCCCAAGATACGCAGTATTTT,CASSARTTSGGAQDTQYF
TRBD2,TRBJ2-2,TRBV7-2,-,TGTGCCAGCAGCTCAACCTTAGCGGGATCCGGGGAGCTGTTTTTT,CASSSTLAGSGELFF
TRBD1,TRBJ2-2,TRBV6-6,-,TGTGCCAGCAGGGGACAGGGCTGGGAGCTGTTTTTT,CASRGQGWELFF
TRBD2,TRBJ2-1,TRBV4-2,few,TGTGCCAGCAGCCGCGGCTCCGGGACTAGCGGGGGAGGTGAGCAGTTCTTC,CASSRGSGTSGGGEQFF
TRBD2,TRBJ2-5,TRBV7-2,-,TGTGCCAGCAGCTCCCGGGGTAGCGGGGGTTTGGCCCAGTACTTC,CASSSRGSGGLAQYF
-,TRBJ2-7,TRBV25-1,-,TGTGCCAGCAGTAAGGGGGGGTCCGGACCGTCTTCCTACGAGCAGTACTTC,CASSKGGSGPSSYEQYF
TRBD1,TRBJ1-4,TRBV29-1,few,TGCAGCGTTGATTCGGCAGGGGGTGAAAAACTGTTTTTT,CSVDSAGGEKLFF
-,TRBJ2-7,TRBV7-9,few,TGTGCCAGCAGCCCCAAATTCCCCTACGAGCAGTACTTC,CASSPKFPYEQYF
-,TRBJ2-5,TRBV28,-,TGTGCCAGCAGCTCTGGCAGGGCGACGGAGACCCAGTACTTC,CASSSGRATETQYF
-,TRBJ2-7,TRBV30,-,TGTGCCTGGACGTCTACGTACGAGCAGTACTTC,CAWTSTYEQYF
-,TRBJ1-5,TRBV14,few,TGTGCCAGCAGCCAAGAACAGGGTCAGCCCCAGCATTTT,CASSQEQGQPQHF
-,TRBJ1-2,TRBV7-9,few,TGTGCCAGCAGCTTAGATGCGTTCGGCTATGGCTACACCTTC,CASSLDAFGYGYTF
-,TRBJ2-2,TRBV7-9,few,TGTGCCAACTCTCCTCCCGGGCCAAACACCGGGGAGCTGTTTTTT,CANSPPGPNTGELFF
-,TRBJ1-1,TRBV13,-,TGTACCAGCAGCCCCCGGCCCACAGGGACGAACACTGAAGCTTTCTTT,CTSSPRPTGTNTEAFF
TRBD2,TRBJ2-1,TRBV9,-,TGTGCCAGCAGCCTTACCGGGGGGGCCGCCAATGAGCAGTTCTTC,CASSLTGGAANEQFF
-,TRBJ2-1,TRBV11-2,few,TGTGCCAGCAGCTTAGATTCTTACAATGAGCAGTTCTTC,CASSLDSYNEQFF
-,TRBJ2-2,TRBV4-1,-,TGCGCCAGCAGCCAGGGACTCTACGGGGAGCTGTTTTTT,CASSQGLYGELFF
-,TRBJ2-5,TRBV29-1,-,TGCAGTGGTTCGGTGTCGGAGACCCAGTACTTC,CSGSVSETQYF
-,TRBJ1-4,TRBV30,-,TGTGCCTGGAGTCTCGGGGCGGCGACTAATGAAAAACTGTTTTTT,CAWSLGAATNEKLFF
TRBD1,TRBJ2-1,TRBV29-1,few,TGCAGCGTTGCGACCGGGACAGACAATGAGCAGTTCTTC,CSVATGTDNEQFF
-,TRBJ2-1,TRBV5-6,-,TGTGCCAGCAGCCCACTAGTGTTTACGGGCAATGAGCAGTTCTTC,CASSPLVFTGNEQFF
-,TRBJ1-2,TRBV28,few,TGTGCCAGCAGTGCGGGGGGACGGGTCTATGGCTACACCTTC,CASSAGGRVYGYTF
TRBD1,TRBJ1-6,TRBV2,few,TGTGCCAGTATATCGTCCCAGGGGGCAAGGGGATTTGGGAATTCACCCCTCCACTTT,CASISSQGARGFGNSPLHF